This T cell receptor beta chain was sequenced during a study of regulatory T cells in long-lasting Graves disease. V lost 2 bases to trimming and J lost 6 bases, with 15 bases between them. Germline loops: CDR1 SGHRS, CDR2 YFSETQ. The CDR3 length is 14 residues. This clonotype was detected ten times or more. Construction of TCR beta libraries relied on iRepertoire HTBI primers and on Arm-PCR targeting CDR3 regions. Each CDR3 protein gets one entry after TCRdb re-called the multiplex PCR reads with MiXCR. Found here are 370,000 or so distinct CDR3 sequences, around 16% of them singletons; the top ten hold around 20%. Indicated time point: newly diagnosed GD, antithyroid drugs for less than 3 months. PBMCs provided the RNA from which the TCR library was made. Peripheral blood, at 8.5 to 9 milliliters, went into EDTA tubes. These sequences were also reported in another study, on T cells in Graves' hyperthyroidism and ophthalmopathy.

Here the sequenced sample was peripheral blood mononuclear cells (PBMCs), taken at new diagnosis, from a patient treated with antithyroid drugs. The receptor was derived from a woman aged 18-29 years with Graves disease. V and J are TRBV5-1 and TRBJ2-7; the D gene is possibly TRBD2 (6 bases). The CDR3 region has the DNA TGCGCCAGCAGCTTAGGAACTAGCCGATCCGAGCAGTACTTC. Its translation: CASSLGTSRSEQYF.